This T cell receptor beta chain was obtained from a study of blood T cell repertoires in COVID-19. Across the study: T cells, B-cell-depleted T cells, or PBMCs supplied cDNA or gDNA.

This clone was detected only a few times. The table came from immunoSEQ multiplex PCR; TCRdb's copy has only in-frame clones and leaves some out. Of some 160,000 clones in the sample, more than 80% were seen once. Germline assignment: CDR1 LGHNA and CDR2 YSLEER. CDR3 length equals 15 residues. V lost 1 base and J 7 bases, leaving 11 bases between the germline ends. The origin of this receptor is a man between 60 and 75 years old with acute or convalescent COVID-19. V is TRBV4-3 and J is TRBJ1-6; D may be TRBD1 (6 bases). The specimen sequenced was peripheral blood. For the CDR3, the DNA is TGCGCCAGCAGCCAAGGAAGACAGGAGAATTCACCCCTCCACTTT. Protein sequence: CASSQGRQENSPLHF.